These T cell receptor beta chains were read from a single sample in a study of shared clonotypes between healthy human individuals. Method: immunoSEQ multiplex PCR; TCRdb's copy keeps in-frame clones and lacks some. The repertoire holds about 2 million clones, with over 85% as singletons. Input material: naive CD8+ T cells sorted from blood. The receptors originated from a man between 18 and 35 years old in good health. Each CDR3 is given with its conserved first and last residue. The order of the fields is clone size, V gene, CDR3 length, D gene, J gene, CDR3 protein, CDR3 DNA. A D gene is named only where the DNA matches it firmly. Expanded clones are given a class, and other clones once, few, many or no size at all.

size: NA
V: TRBV9
length: 16
D: TRBD1
J: TRBJ1-2
CDR3: CASSPSWGQGGYGYTF
DNA: TGTGCCAGCAGCCCATCCTGGGGACAGGGTGGCTATGGCTACACCTTC

size: few
V: TRBV2
length: 13
D: NA
J: TRBJ2-7
CDR3: CASSGTVLDEQYF
DNA: TGTGCCAGCAGTGGGACAGTCCTCGACGAGCAGTACTTC

size: NA
V: TRBV4-3
length: 17
D: TRBD1
J: TRBJ1-1
CDR3: CASSQGTGAFKNTEAFF
DNA: TGCGCCAGCAGCCAAGGGACAGGGGCTTTTAAGAACACTGAAGCTTTCTTT

size: NA
V: TRBV5-1
length: 16
D: NA
J: TRBJ2-7
CDR3: CASSPDPPERANEQYF
DNA: TGCGCCAGCAGCCCTGATCCGCCCGAGAGGGCCAACGAGCAGTACTTC

size: NA
V: TRBV7-9
length: 15
D: TRBD2
J: TRBJ2-1
CDR3: CASSLSLAGVNEQFF
DNA: TGTGCCAGCAGCTTATCGCTAGCGGGAGTAAATGAGCAGTTCTTC

size: NA
V: TRBV7-8
length: 13
D: NA
J: TRBJ2-7
CDR3: CASSLGISYEQYF
DNA: TGTGCCAGCAGCTTAGGGATCTCCTACGAGCAGTACTTC

size: once
V: TRBV4-2
length: 15
D: NA
J: TRBJ2-7
CDR3: CASSLLRGQNYEQYF
DNA: TGTGCCAGCAGCCTACTGCGGGGACAGAACTACGAGCAGTACTTC

size: NA
V: TRBV15
length: 14
D: NA
J: TRBJ2-7
CDR3: CATSPEWSSYEQYF
DNA: TGTGCCACCAGCCCCGAGTGGAGCTCCTACGAGCAGTACTTC

size: few
V: TRBV11-2
length: 12
D: NA
J: TRBJ2-7
CDR3: CASSLAPDEQYF
DNA: TGTGCCAGCAGCTTAGCGCCGGACGAGCAGTACTTC

size: NA
V: TRBV6-6
length: 14
D: TRBD2
J: TRBJ2-7
CDR3: CASSTTSGPWEQYF
DNA: TGTGCCAGCAGTACGACTAGCGGTCCTTGGGAGCAGTACTTC

size: few
V: TRBV30
length: 16
D: TRBD1
J: TRBJ2-2
CDR3: CAWSVAGTGPTGELFF
DNA: TGTGCCTGGAGTGTAGCGGGGACAGGGCCCACCGGGGAGCTGTTTTTT

size: NA
V: TRBV2
length: 17
D: TRBD1
J: TRBJ1-6
CDR3: CASFWTGGWSYNSPLHF
DNA: TGTGCCAGCTTTTGGACAGGCGGATGGTCCTATAATTCACCCCTCCACTTT

size: NA
V: TRBV27
length: 14
D: NA
J: TRBJ1-5
CDR3: CASSLSIQNQPQHF
DNA: TGTGCCAGCAGCCTATCGATTCAGAATCAGCCCCAGCATTTT

size: NA
V: TRBV6-4
length: 12
D: NA
J: TRBJ2-2
CDR3: CASSTGTGELFF
DNA: TGTGCCAGCAGTACTGGGACCGGGGAGCTGTTTTTT

size: NA
V: TRBV11-2
length: 16
D: NA
J: TRBJ1-1
CDR3: CASSLDGGSMNTEAFF
DNA: TGTGCCAGCAGCTTAGACGGCGGGAGCATGAACACTGAAGCTTTCTTT

size: NA
V: TRBV9
length: 12
D: NA
J: TRBJ1-1
CDR3: CASSPDAEGAFF
DNA: TGTGCCAGCAGCCCGGACGCCGAGGGAGCTTTCTTT

size: NA
V: TRBV4-2
length: 17
D: NA
J: TRBJ2-3
CDR3: CASSQEGEGGAANTQYF
DNA: TGTGCCAGCAGCCAAGAAGGAGAGGGCGGAGCGGCAAATACGCAGTATTTT

size: NA
V: TRBV9
length: 13
D: NA
J: TRBJ1-3
CDR3: CASSVGGGNTIYF
DNA: TGTGCCAGCAGCGTAGGTGGTGGAAACACCATATATTTT

size: once
V: TRBV5-1
length: 16
D: NA
J: TRBJ2-2
CDR3: CASSLMPGDNTGELFF
DNA: TGCGCCAGCAGCTTGATGCCGGGGGACAACACCGGGGAGCTGTTTTTT

size: NA
V: TRBV28
length: 14
D: TRBD1
J: TRBJ1-2
CDR3: CASSLRQGHYGYTF
DNA: TGTGCCAGCAGTTTAAGACAGGGCCACTATGGCTACACCTTC

size: NA
V: TRBV4-1
length: 13
D: NA
J: TRBJ2-1
CDR3: CASSLRPYAEQFF
DNA: TGCGCCAGCAGCCTAAGGCCCTACGCTGAGCAGTTCTTC

size: NA
V: TRBV30
length: 16
D: TRBD1
J: TRBJ2-6
CDR3: CAWNGDRRHGANVLTF
DNA: TGTGCCTGGAACGGGGACAGGCGACATGGGGCCAACGTCCTGACTTTC

size: once
V: TRBV10-3
length: 13
D: TRBD1
J: TRBJ1-1
CDR3: CAIGTDLNTEAFF
DNA: TGTGCCATTGGGACAGACTTAAACACTGAAGCTTTCTTT

size: NA
V: TRBV6-1
length: 12
D: TRBD2
J: TRBJ2-1
CDR3: CASSLGGNEQFF
DNA: TGTGCCAGCAGTCTGGGGGGGAATGAGCAGTTCTTC

size: NA
V: TRBV7-9
length: 17
D: TRBD2
J: TRBJ2-3
CDR3: CASSAPMTDGGSDTQYF
DNA: TGTGCCAGCAGCGCCCCCATGACAGACGGGGGGTCAGATACGCAGTATTTT

size: NA
V: TRBV27
length: 15
D: NA
J: TRBJ2-7
CDR3: CASSSRVATAYEQYF
DNA: TGTGCCAGCAGTTCCCGGGTAGCGACAGCCTACGAGCAGTACTTC

size: NA
V: TRBV27
length: 14
D: NA
J: TRBJ1-6
CDR3: CASTPTGGNSPLHF
DNA: TGTGCCAGCACCCCCACTGGGGGCAATTCACCCCTCCACTTT

size: NA
V: TRBV28
length: 17
D: TRBD2
J: TRBJ2-3
CDR3: CASSSLKTSGETDTQYF
DNA: TGTGCCAGCAGTTCCTTAAAGACTAGCGGGGAAACAGATACGCAGTATTTT

size: NA
V: TRBV21-1
length: 14
D: NA
J: TRBJ2-7
CDR3: CASSKGTGLYEQYF
DNA: TGTGCCAGCAGCAAAGGTACAGGGCTCTACGAGCAGTACTTC

size: NA
V: TRBV7-9
length: 16
D: NA
J: TRBJ1-4
CDR3: CASTGEGQTGGEKLFF
DNA: TGTGCCAGCACCGGGGAGGGTCAAACAGGCGGCGAAAAACTGTTTTTT

size: NA
V: TRBV6-1
length: 14
D: NA
J: TRBJ2-3
CDR3: CASVGGWGTDTQYF
DNA: TGTGCCAGCGTCGGGGGATGGGGGACAGATACGCAGTATTTT

size: NA
V: TRBV21-1
length: 13
D: NA
J: TRBJ1-6
CDR3: CASSKGANSPLHF
DNA: TGTGCCAGCAGCAAAGGGGCCAATTCACCCCTCCACTTT

size: NA
V: TRBV30
length: 16
D: NA
J: TRBJ1-5
CDR3: CAWSHGGEYSNQPQHF
DNA: TGTGCCTGGAGTCATGGAGGGGAGTATAGCAATCAGCCCCAGCATTTT

size: NA
V: TRBV28
length: 12
D: NA
J: TRBJ1-5
CDR3: CASTRTDQPQHF
DNA: TGTGCCAGCACCAGGACCGATCAGCCCCAGCATTTT

size: NA
V: TRBV5-1
length: 15
D: NA
J: TRBJ2-5
CDR3: CASSLRGPNQETQYF
DNA: TGCGCCAGCAGCCTCAGGGGACCAAATCAAGAGACCCAGTACTTC

size: few
V: TRBV2
length: 13
D: NA
J: TRBJ1-2
CDR3: CASSSGEYYGYTF
DNA: TGTGCCAGCAGTTCAGGGGAATACTATGGCTACACCTTC

size: NA
V: TRBV15
length: 14
D: NA
J: TRBJ1-3
CDR3: CATSSQGPGNTIYF
DNA: TGTGCCACCAGCAGTCAGGGGCCCGGAAACACCATATATTTT

size: NA
V: TRBV7-3
length: 13
D: TRBD1
J: TRBJ2-7
CDR3: CASSLRDSYEQYF
DNA: TGTGCCAGCAGCTTAAGGGACAGCTACGAGCAGTACTTC

size: NA
V: TRBV5-1
length: 14
D: NA
J: TRBJ2-7
CDR3: CASSLAQGVYEQYF
DNA: TGCGCCAGCAGCTTGGCTCAAGGCGTCTACGAGCAGTACTTC

size: NA
V: TRBV4-3
length: 14
D: NA
J: TRBJ1-4
CDR3: CASSQDRTGEKLFF
DNA: TGCGCCAGCAGCCAAGATCGGACGGGGGAAAAACTGTTTTTT

size: NA
V: TRBV25-1
length: 14
D: TRBD1
J: TRBJ1-1
CDR3: CASSATGVNTEAFF
DNA: TGTGCCAGCAGTGCGACAGGGGTGAACACTGAAGCTTTCTTT

size: NA
V: TRBV7-2
length: 15
D: NA
J: TRBJ1-6
CDR3: CASSSFRDYNSPLHF
DNA: TGTGCCAGCAGCTCTTTCCGGGATTATAATTCACCCCTCCACTTT

size: NA
V: TRBV7-6
length: 13
D: NA
J: TRBJ1-1
CDR3: CAGYQSGGTEAFF
DNA: TGTGCCGGATACCAATCGGGGGGAACTGAAGCTTTCTTT

size: NA
V: TRBV27
length: 17
D: NA
J: TRBJ2-1
CDR3: CASTHRPPPTGNNEQFF
DNA: TGTGCCAGCACCCATCGCCCGCCACCGACCGGAAACAATGAGCAGTTCTTC

size: NA
V: TRBV27
length: 13
D: TRBD2
J: TRBJ2-7
CDR3: CASGGGPPYEQYF
DNA: TGTGCCAGCGGGGGGGGTCCCCCCTACGAGCAGTACTTC

size: NA
V: TRBV11-2
length: 15
D: NA
J: TRBJ2-5
CDR3: CASSLDYAGTETQYF
DNA: TGTGCCAGCAGCTTAGATTACGCCGGGACGGAGACCCAGTACTTC

size: NA
V: TRBV7-9
length: 15
D: NA
J: TRBJ1-1
CDR3: CASSLRTDGNTEAFF
DNA: TGTGCCAGCAGCTTACGGACGGACGGGAACACTGAAGCTTTCTTT

size: NA
V: TRBV2
length: 18
D: NA
J: TRBJ1-4
CDR3: CASRGGTTIVATNEKLFF
DNA: TGTGCCAGCAGAGGAGGGACAACGATAGTTGCAACTAATGAAAAACTGTTTTTT

size: NA
V: TRBV6-5
length: 13
D: NA
J: TRBJ2-7
CDR3: CASSDGSSYEQYF
DNA: TGTGCCAGCAGTGACGGGTCCTCCTACGAGCAGTACTTC

size: NA
V: TRBV18
length: 15
D: NA
J: TRBJ1-1
CDR3: CASSPSGGPDTEAFF
DNA: TGTGCCAGCTCACCATCGGGGGGGCCGGACACTGAAGCTTTCTTT

size: NA
V: TRBV7-9
length: 13
D: NA
J: TRBJ2-7
CDR3: CASSLGGNYEQYF
DNA: TGTGCCAGCAGCTTAGGTGGGAACTACGAGCAGTACTTC

size: NA
V: TRBV11-2
length: 16
D: TRBD2
J: TRBJ2-7
CDR3: CASSLVSSSGSYEQYF
DNA: TGTGCCAGCAGCTTAGTATCTTCTAGCGGGAGTTACGAGCAGTACTTC

size: NA
V: TRBV4-3
length: 13
D: NA
J: TRBJ2-1
CDR3: CASSQERRVEQFF
DNA: TGCGCCAGCAGCCAAGAAAGGAGAGTTGAGCAGTTCTTC

size: NA
V: TRBV7-9
length: 14
D: TRBD1
J: TRBJ1-2
CDR3: CASSVGTGKDGYTF
DNA: TGTGCCAGCAGCGTCGGGACAGGGAAGGATGGCTACACCTTC